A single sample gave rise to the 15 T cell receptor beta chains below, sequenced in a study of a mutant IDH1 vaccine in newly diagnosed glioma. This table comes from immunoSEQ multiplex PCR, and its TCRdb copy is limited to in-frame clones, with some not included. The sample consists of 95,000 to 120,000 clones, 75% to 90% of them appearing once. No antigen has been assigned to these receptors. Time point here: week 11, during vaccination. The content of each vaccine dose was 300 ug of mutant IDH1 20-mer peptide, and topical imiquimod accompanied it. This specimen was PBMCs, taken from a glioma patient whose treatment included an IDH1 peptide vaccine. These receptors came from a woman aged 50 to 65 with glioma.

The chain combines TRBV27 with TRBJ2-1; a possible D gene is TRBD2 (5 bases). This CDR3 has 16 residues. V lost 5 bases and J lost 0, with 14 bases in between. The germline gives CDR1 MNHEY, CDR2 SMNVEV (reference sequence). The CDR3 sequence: CASSVPSGGSYNEQFF. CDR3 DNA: TGTGCCAGCAGTGTACCGAGCGGTGGCTCCTACAATGAGCAGTTCTTC.

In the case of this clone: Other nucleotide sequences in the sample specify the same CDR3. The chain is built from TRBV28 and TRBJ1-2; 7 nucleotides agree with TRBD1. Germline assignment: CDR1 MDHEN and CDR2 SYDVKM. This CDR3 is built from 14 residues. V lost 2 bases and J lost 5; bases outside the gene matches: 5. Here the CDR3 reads CASSLGAGGYGYTF. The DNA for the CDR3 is TGTGCCAGCAGTTTAGGTGCAGGGGGATATGGCTACACCTTC.

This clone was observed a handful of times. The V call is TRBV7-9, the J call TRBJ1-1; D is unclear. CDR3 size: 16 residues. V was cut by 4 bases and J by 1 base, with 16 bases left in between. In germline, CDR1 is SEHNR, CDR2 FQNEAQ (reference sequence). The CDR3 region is CASSSNPSSSNTEAFF. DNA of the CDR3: TGTGCCAGCAGCTCCAACCCCAGCAGTTCGAACACTGAAGCTTTCTTT.

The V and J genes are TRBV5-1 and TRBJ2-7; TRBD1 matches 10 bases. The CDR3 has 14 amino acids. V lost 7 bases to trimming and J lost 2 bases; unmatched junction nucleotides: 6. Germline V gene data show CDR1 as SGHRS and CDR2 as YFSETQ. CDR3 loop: CASQRGTGAYEQYF. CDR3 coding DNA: TGCGCCAGCCAGCGCGGGACAGGGGCCTACGAGCAGTACTTC.

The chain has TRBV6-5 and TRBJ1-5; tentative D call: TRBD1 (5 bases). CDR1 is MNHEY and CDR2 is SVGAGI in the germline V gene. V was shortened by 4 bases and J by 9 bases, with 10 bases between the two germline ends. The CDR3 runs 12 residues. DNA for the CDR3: TGTGCCAGCAGTTTACAGGAACGGCCCCAGCATTTT. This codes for CASSLQERPQHF.

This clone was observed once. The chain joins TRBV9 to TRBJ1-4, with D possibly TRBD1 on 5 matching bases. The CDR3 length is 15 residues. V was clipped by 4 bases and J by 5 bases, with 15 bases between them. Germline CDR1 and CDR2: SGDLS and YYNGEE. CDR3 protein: CASSSGTDKNEKLFF. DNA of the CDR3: TGTGCCAGCAGCTCAGGGACGGACAAAAATGAAAAACTGTTTTTT.

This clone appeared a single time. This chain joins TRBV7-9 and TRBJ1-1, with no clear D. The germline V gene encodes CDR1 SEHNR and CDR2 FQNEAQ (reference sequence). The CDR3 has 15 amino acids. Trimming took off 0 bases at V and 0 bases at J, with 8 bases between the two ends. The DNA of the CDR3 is TGTGCCAGCAGCTTAGCGGTCGGCATGAACACTGAAGCTTTCTTT. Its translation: CASSLAVGMNTEAFF.

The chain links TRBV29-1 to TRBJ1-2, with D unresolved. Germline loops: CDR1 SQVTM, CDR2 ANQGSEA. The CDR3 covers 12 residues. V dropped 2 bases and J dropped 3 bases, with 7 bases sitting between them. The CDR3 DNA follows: TGCAGCGTTGAAAGGGATTACTATGGCTACACCTTC. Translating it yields CSVERDYYGYTF.

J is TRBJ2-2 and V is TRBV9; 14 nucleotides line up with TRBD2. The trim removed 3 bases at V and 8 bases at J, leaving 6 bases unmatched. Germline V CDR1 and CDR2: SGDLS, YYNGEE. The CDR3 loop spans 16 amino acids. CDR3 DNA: TGTGCCAGCAGCGAGGGACTAGCGGGAGTAAAAGGGGAGCTGTTTTTT. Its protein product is CASSEGLAGVKGELFF.

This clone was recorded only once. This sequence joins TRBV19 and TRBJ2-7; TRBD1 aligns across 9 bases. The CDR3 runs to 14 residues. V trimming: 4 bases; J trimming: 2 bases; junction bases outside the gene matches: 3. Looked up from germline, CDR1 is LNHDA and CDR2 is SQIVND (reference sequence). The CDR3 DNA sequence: TGTGCCAGTAGTACGGGACAGGGTGCCTACGAGCAGTACTTC. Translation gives CASSTGQGAYEQYF.

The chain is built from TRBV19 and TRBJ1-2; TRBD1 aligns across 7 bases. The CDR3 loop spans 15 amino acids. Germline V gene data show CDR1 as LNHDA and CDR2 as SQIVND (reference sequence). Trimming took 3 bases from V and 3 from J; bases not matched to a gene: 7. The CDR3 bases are TGTGCCAGTAGTATTGACAGGGCAGGGGACTATGGCTACACCTTC. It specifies CASSIDRAGDYGYTF.

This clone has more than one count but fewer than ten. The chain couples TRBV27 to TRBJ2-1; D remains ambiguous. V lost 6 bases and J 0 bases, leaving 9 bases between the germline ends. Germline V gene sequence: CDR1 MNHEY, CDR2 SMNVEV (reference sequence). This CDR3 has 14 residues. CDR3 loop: CASRRSSSYNEQFF. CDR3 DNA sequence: TGTGCCAGCAGGCGGTCGAGCTCCTACAATGAGCAGTTCTTC.

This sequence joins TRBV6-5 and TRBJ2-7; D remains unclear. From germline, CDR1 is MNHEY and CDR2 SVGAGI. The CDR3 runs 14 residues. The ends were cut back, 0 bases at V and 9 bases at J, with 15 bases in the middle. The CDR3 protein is CASSYSGTASGQYF. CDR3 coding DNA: TGTGCCAGCAGTTACTCGGGCACCGCCTCAGGGCAGTACTTC.

The CDR3 reads CAISESLVGTTAYEQYF. DNA of the CDR3: TGTGCCATCAGCGAATCCTTAGTGGGGACTACAGCCTACGAGCAGTACTTC. The V gene is TRBV10-3, the J gene TRBJ2-7; 7 positions agree with TRBD2. The ends lost 6 bases at V and 2 bases at J; junction bases unmatched: 16. Germline V gene data show CDR1 as ENHRY and CDR2 as SYGVKD. The CDR3 is 17 residues long.

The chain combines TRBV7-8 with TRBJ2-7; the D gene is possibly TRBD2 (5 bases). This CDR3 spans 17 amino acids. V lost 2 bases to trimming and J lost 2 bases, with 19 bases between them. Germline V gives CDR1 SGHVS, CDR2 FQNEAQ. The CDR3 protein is CASSLPSRRSGAYEQYF. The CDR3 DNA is TGTGCCAGCAGCTTACCTTCCCGCCGGAGCGGAGCCTACGAGCAGTACTTC. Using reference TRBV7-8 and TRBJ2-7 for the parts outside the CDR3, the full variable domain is GAGVSQSPRYKVAKRGQDVALRCDPISGHVSLFWYQQALGQGPEFLTYFQNEAQLDKSGLPSDRFFAERPEGSVSTLKIQRTQQEDSAVYLCASSLPSRRSGAYEQYFGPGTRLTVT.